This entry lists 5 T cell receptor beta chains sequenced from one sample in a study of T cell responses to AZD1222 COVID-19 vaccine. TCRdb keeps only in-frame clones here, not all; method: immunoSEQ multiplex PCR. The profile shows 160,000 or so clones, around 94% of them singletons. This specimen was peripheral blood, taken 28 days after the second AZD1222 dose. Receptors were obtained from an adult who received the AZD1222 COVID-19 vaccine.

The gene calls are TRBV7-2 and TRBJ1-1, with D possibly being TRBD1 (6 bases). Trimming pared 3 bases from V and 0 bases from J, leaving 11 bases between. CDR1 and CDR2 (germline): SGHTA, FQGNSA. CDR3 size: 15 residues. CDR3 in amino acids: CASSFYRVMNTEAFF. The CDR3, as DNA: TGTGCCAGCAGCTTCTACAGGGTAATGAACACTGAAGCTTTCTTT.

The chain couples TRBV3-1 (or the pseudogene TRBV3-2) to TRBJ1-1; 8 bases agree with TRBD1. Germline V lookup: CDR1 LGHDT, CDR2 YNNKEL (reference sequence). The CDR3 has 15 residues. The ends lost 4 bases at V and 4 bases at J; junction bases unmatched: 8. The CDR3 is CASSRTTGDFTEAFF. The CDR3 bases are TGTGCCAGCAGCCGAACGACAGGGGACTTCACTGAAGCTTTCTTT.

This clone was detected a few times. V and J are TRBV7-9 and TRBJ1-3; no clear D gene. The V end lost 10 bases, the J end lost 3 bases, and 19 bases lay between the germline ends. Per the germline V gene, CDR1 is SEHNR and CDR2 is FQNEAQ (reference sequence). The CDR3 has 15 residues. The CDR3 region has the DNA TGTGCCATCGACGACGGCAGGAGGCTTGGAAACACCATATATTTT. The encoded protein is CAIDDGRRLGNTIYF.

This clone has just one count. The chain is built from TRBV9 and TRBJ2-1; D gene ambiguous. The CDR3 has 16 amino acids. Germline loops: CDR1 SGDLS, CDR2 YYNGEE. Trimming removed 4 bases from V and 6 bases from J, with 20 bases in between. The CDR3 reads CASSPPPNYPLNEQFF. The CDR3 DNA sequence: TGTGCCAGCAGCCCCCCCCCAAATTACCCCCTCAATGAGCAGTTCTTC.

The V gene is TRBV4-2, the J gene TRBJ2-7; D gene unclear. From germline, CDR1 is LGHNA and CDR2 YNFKEQ. The CDR3 is 15 residues long. V lost 0 bases and J 3 bases, leaving 12 bases between the germline ends. CDR3 sequence reads: CASSQDTSTRYEQYF. The DNA of the CDR3 is TGTGCCAGCAGCCAAGATACAAGTACGCGCTACGAGCAGTACTTC.